This is a list of T cell receptor beta chains from one sample in a study of shared clonotypes between healthy human individuals. Only in-frame clones appear in the TCRdb table, and some are missing; sequencing was by immunoSEQ multiplex PCR. The sample lists fewer than 1.4 million clones, about 80% occurring once. What was sequenced was memory CD4+ T cells from PBMCs. The receptors shown here come from a young man in good health. Some clones in this sample may be carry-over from other donors' samples. Each CDR3 is given with its conserved first and last residue. The D gene is left open where the match is weak. Part of the rows lack a size; the others show once, few, many or a class for expanded clones.

CASSSRDRGIYGYTF,-,TRBD1,TRBV13
CASSPGQMNTEAFF,-,TRBD1,TRBV18
CSALRGEETQYF,-,-,TRBV29-1
CASRSVEGEVRVFF,few,-,TRBV7-9
CASRTRLGNNTGELFF,-,-,TRBV7-9
CASSEVGLAGFEQYF,few,TRBD2,TRBV2
CASSLDGRGGGYTF,medium-sized,-,TRBV11-2
CASSQEFPGQSTDTQYF,-,-,TRBV4-2
CASEQASTDTQYF,-,-,TRBV6-1
CAISESSYEQYF,-,-,TRBV10-3
CASSLARNQPQHF,-,-,TRBV7-8
CASSPTSVPSYEQYF,once,TRBD2,TRBV18
CASSWTSGRVTGELFF,-,TRBD2,TRBV2
CASSSTGDSGNTIYF,-,TRBD1,TRBV6-5
CASSPTDRVNTEAFF,-,TRBD1,TRBV11-2
CASSDEGRPDTQYF,-,-,TRBV25-1
CASSARTGAGNQPQHF,-,TRBD1,TRBV5-5
CASSKLAAGEQFF,few,TRBD2,TRBV7-6
CASTPLAGGPHEQYF,-,TRBD2,TRBV5-1
CASSLAVSGKLFF,few,-,TRBV7-6
CASSLARLGNTGELFF,-,-,TRBV7-2
CASSFGRVAYTEAFF,-,-,TRBV5-5